These 8 T cell receptor beta chains originate from one sample sequenced in a study of blood T cell repertoires in COVID-19. The repertoire was sequenced with immunoSEQ multiplex PCR; TCRdb's copy has only in-frame clones and lacks some. The sample gives 250,000 to 300,000 clones, just over 90% of which show up once; about 2.3% is in the top ten. The material sequenced was PBMCs or T cells enriched from blood (not recorded which). Receptors originate from a woman between 35 and 50 years old with acute COVID-19.

The chain joins TRBV6-5 to TRBJ1-5; D uncertain. The CDR3 extends over 14 amino acids. V lost 9 bases to trimming and J lost 0 bases, with 12 bases between them. Germline lookup yields CDR1 MNHEY and CDR2 SVGAGI. The CDR3, as DNA: TGTGCCAGTTCGTCAGTTTATAGCAATCAGCCCCAGCATTTT. It translates to CASSSVYSNQPQHF.

The chain employs TRBV5-1 and TRBJ1-6; TRBD1 agrees at 7 bases. CDR3 length: 15 residues. The V segment lost 4 bases and the J segment 5 bases; nucleotides outside the gene matches: 6. Germline assignment: CDR1 SGHRS and CDR2 YFSETQ. The CDR3 loop is CASSVGQIDNSPLHF. DNA for the CDR3: TGCGCCAGCAGCGTGGGACAGATCGATAATTCACCCCTCCACTTT.

The V call is TRBV19, the J call TRBJ2-7; weak D call: TRBD1 (5 bases). Germline V gene data show CDR1 as LNHDA and CDR2 as SQIVND (reference sequence). The germline V and J ends were trimmed by 0 bases and 4 bases, with 13 bases remaining between them. The CDR3 length is 15 residues. CDR3 sequence: CASSIEQGLGYEQYF. CDR3 nucleotide sequence: TGTGCCAGTAGTATAGAGCAGGGTCTCGGGTACGAGCAGTACTTC.

J is TRBJ1-2 and V is TRBV19, with TRBD1 identical over 7 bases. The CDR3 loop spans 12 amino acids. With V trimmed by 8 bases and J by 5 bases, 5 bases remained unmatched. The V gene's germline CDR1 is LNHDA and CDR2 SQIVND (reference sequence). The CDR3: CASRDSRYGYTF. The CDR3 DNA sequence: TGTGCCAGTCGGGACAGCCGGTATGGCTACACCTTC. The full variable domain, its missing parts supplied by reference TRBV19 and TRBJ1-2, is DGGITQSPKYLFRKEGQNVTLSCEQNLNHDAMYWYRQDPGQGLRLIYYSQIVNDFQKGDIAEGYSVSREKKESFPLTVTSAQKNPTAFYLCASRDSRYGYTFGSGTRLTVV.

The chain has TRBV15 and TRBJ2-5; D is unresolved. Germline CDR1 is LNHNV and CDR2 is YYDKDF (reference sequence). The CDR3 consists of 13 residues. The V end was cut by 1 base, the J end by 5 bases, with 8 bases between. This chain's CDR3 is CATSRGQWETQYF. The CDR3 nucleotides read TGTGCCACCAGCAGAGGGCAGTGGGAGACCCAGTACTTC.

The chain uses TRBV5-4 and TRBJ2-2, with D maybe TRBD1 (6 bases). The CDR3 covers 15 residues. Germline-derived CDR1 and CDR2 are SGHNT and YYREEE (reference sequence). Trimming cost V 5 bases and J 0 bases, with 11 bases left between them. The CDR3 sequence: CASRMDRPNTGELFF. The CDR3 DNA is TGTGCCAGCAGGATGGACAGACCGAACACCGGGGAGCTGTTTTTT.

This rearrangement joins TRBV11-2 to TRBJ2-5; a possible D gene is TRBD2 (5 bases). The CDR3 spans 15 residues. Trimming took 1 base from V and 3 from J, leaving 12 bases between them. Germline V CDR1 and CDR2: SGHAT, FQNNGV. The CDR3 DNA sequence: TGTGCCAGCAGCTTAGCGGGAAACTTAGAAGAGACCCAGTACTTC. This gives the protein CASSLAGNLEETQYF.

V usage is TRBV11-2 and J usage is TRBJ2-1; D uncertain. V lost 5 bases and J 12 bases, leaving 14 bases between the germline ends. Germline values: CDR1 SGHAT, CDR2 FQNNGV. This CDR3 spans 12 amino acids. CDR3 amino acids: CASSPFLSAQFF. The CDR3 DNA reads TGTGCCAGCAGCCCCTTCCTCAGCGCGCAGTTCTTC.